The clone carrying this T cell receptor (beta chain) was recorded once. The data are from a study of blood T cell repertoires in COVID-19. About the study: The United States, Italy and Spain provided the acute and convalescent COVID-19 samples. In each case, the material was cDNA or gDNA derived from T cells, B-cell-depleted T cells, or PBMCs.

Per the study methods: It was from reference gene primer amplification that nucleated cell counts were estimated. Some clones are missing from TCRdb's copy, which holds only in-frame ones; the method was immunoSEQ multiplex PCR. D and trimming were read from the DNA, whereas the V and J calls and clone size are those reported in that table. The sample consists of 60,000 or so clones, approximately 91% of them appearing once. The ends lost 5 bases at V and 4 bases at J; junction bases unmatched: 7. Germline V gene data show CDR1 as SGHTA and CDR2 as FQGNSA. This CDR3 is built from 15 residues. The sequencing input was peripheral blood. V is TRBV7-2 and J is TRBJ2-7, with 11 bases matching TRBD1. This sequence originates from a human donor in a cohort sampled during active COVID-19. The CDR3 is CASSATDRGQYEQYF. CDR3 sequence (DNA): TGTGCCAGCAGCGCGACGGACAGGGGGCAATACGAGCAGTACTTC.